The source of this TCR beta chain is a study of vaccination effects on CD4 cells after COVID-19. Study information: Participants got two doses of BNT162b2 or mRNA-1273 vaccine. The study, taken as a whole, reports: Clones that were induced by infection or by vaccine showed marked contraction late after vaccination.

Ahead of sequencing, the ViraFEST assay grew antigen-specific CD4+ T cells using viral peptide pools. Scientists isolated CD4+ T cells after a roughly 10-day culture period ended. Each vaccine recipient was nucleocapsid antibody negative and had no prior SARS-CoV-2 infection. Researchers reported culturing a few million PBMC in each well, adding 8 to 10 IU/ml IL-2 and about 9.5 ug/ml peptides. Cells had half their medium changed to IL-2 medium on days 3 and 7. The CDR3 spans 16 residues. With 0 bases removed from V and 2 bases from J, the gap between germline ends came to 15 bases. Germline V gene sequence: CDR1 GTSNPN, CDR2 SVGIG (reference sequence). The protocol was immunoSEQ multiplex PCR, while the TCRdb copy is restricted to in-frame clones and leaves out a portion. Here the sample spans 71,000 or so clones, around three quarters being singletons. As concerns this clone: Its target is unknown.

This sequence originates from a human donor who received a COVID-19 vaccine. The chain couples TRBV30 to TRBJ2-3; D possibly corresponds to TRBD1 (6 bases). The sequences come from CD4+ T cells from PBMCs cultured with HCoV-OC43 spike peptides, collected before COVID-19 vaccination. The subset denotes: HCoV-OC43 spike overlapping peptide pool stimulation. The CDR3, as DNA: TGTGCCTGGAGTGTACAGGGCAGGGTGTACACAGATACGCAGTATTTT. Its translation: CAWSVQGRVYTDTQYF. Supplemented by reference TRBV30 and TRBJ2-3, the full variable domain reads SQTIHQWPATLVQPVGSPLSLECTVEGTSNPNLYWYRQAAGRGLQLLFYSVGIGQISSEVPQNLSASRPQDRQFILSSKKLLLSDSGFYLCAWSVQGRVYTDTQYFGPGTRLTVL.